Each of the 21 T cell receptor beta chains below was sequenced from the same sample in a study of beta chain features in type 1 diabetes. Expressed TCRB transcripts were sequenced, since all the RNA that had been isolated was reverse transcribed. This table comes from immunoSEQ multiplex PCR, and its TCRdb copy is limited to in-frame clones, with some not included. The table shows tens of thousands of clones, with about a third occurring only once. The sample comprised stem cell memory CD4+ T cells from blood. The receptors shown here come from a woman in her late teens or twenties in good health.

This clone is a singleton in its sample. The chain joins TRBV19 to TRBJ1-1, with 7 nucleotides matching TRBD1. This CDR3 is 15 amino acids long. Germline V lookup: CDR1 LNHDA, CDR2 SQIVND (reference sequence). Losses at the gene ends were 2 bases for V and 8 bases for J; bases not matched to a gene: 11. This CDR3 is CASSILRQGGFEAFF. In DNA form, the CDR3 reads TGTGCCAGTAGTATACTCCGACAGGGCGGTTTCGAAGCTTTCTTT.

The rearrangement joins TRBV19 to TRBJ2-2, with D possibly being TRBD1 (6 bases). V was clipped by 6 bases and J by 3 bases, with 14 bases between them. Germline-derived CDR1 and CDR2 are LNHDA and SQIVND (reference sequence). CDR3 length equals 15 residues. The CDR3 DNA sequence: TGTGCCAGTAGCCAAGGACAGTCCGACACCGGGGAGCTGTTTTTT. Protein sequence: CASSQGQSDTGELFF.

This clone was recorded a few times. The chain combines TRBV29-1 with TRBJ1-5; D call uncertain. CDR3 length equals 12 residues. In germline, CDR1 is SQVTM, CDR2 ANQGSEA. Trimming removed 4 bases at V and 3 bases at J, with 7 bases between. The CDR3 region has the DNA TGCAGCGTTGGTGCAGACAATCAGCCCCAGCATTTT. Protein product: CSVGADNQPQHF.

This sequence joins TRBV4-1 and TRBJ2-6, with D maybe TRBD2 (7 bases). Between the trimmed V and J ends, which lost 1 base and 0 bases, there was a span of 13 bases. The CDR3 sequence is 18 residues long. Germline loops: CDR1 MGHRA, CDR2 YSYEKL. The CDR3 protein is CASSQGGGSNSGANVLTF. The CDR3 nucleotides read TGCGCCAGCAGCCAAGGCGGGGGCTCCAACTCTGGGGCCAACGTCCTGACTTTC.

The V call is TRBV7-9, the J call TRBJ2-7; TRBD2 matches 7 bases. The germline gives CDR1 SEHNR, CDR2 FQNEAQ (reference sequence). The CDR3 totals 14 residues. Trimming cost V 0 bases and J 6 bases; bases outside gene matches: 5. The CDR3 DNA is TGTGCCAGCAGCTTAGCGGGGAGGGAGCGCGAGCAGTACTTC. Residues: CASSLAGREREQYF.

CDR3 in DNA: TGTGCCAGCAGCCAAGCTTTCGGCGGGGGATCTAGCACAGATACGCAGTATTTT. This encodes CASSQAFGGGSSTDTQYF. The J gene is TRBJ2-3, the V gene TRBV4-2; 7 bases are a match to TRBD2. Germline trimming cut 1 base from V and 0 bases from J; bases unmatched to any gene: 10. The CDR3 is 18 amino acids. The V gene's germline CDR1 is LGHNA and CDR2 YNFKEQ.

The chain joins TRBV29-1 to TRBJ1-1; D gene uncertain. CDR1 SQVTM and CDR2 ANQGSEA come from the germline V gene. V lost 6 bases and J lost 1, with 9 bases in between. The CDR3 spans 12 residues. This CDR3 is CSVRHGNTEAFF. The CDR3 region has the DNA TGCAGCGTGAGACACGGGAACACTGAAGCTTTCTTT.

CDR3 sequence (DNA): TGTGCCAGTAGTATGATTTGGACAGGGGGCCAAGAGACCCAGTACTTC. It is translated as CASSMIWTGGQETQYF. V is TRBV19 and J is TRBJ2-5; 10 bases line up with TRBD1. This CDR3 comprises 16 residues. The V gene's germline CDR1 is LNHDA and CDR2 SQIVND (reference sequence). The V gene end was trimmed by 3 bases and the J gene end by 1 base; junction bases not matched to a gene: 5.

This chain connects TRBV30 to TRBJ2-7, with a possible D match to TRBD2 (5 bases). Trimming took 4 bases from V and 3 from J, leaving 13 bases between them. CDR3 length: 13 amino acids. The germline gives CDR1 GTSNPN, CDR2 SVGIG (reference sequence). As DNA, the CDR3 is TGTGCCTGGAACCCAAGTGAGGGCTACGAGCAGTACTTC. Its translation: CAWNPSEGYEQYF.

The chain couples TRBV4-3 to TRBJ2-1, with D perhaps TRBD2 (5 bases). The CDR3 loop spans 14 amino acids. With 5 bases removed from V and 8 bases from J, the gap between germline ends came to 16 bases. Per germline, CDR1 LGHNA and CDR2 YSLEER. The CDR3 loop reads CASSTPGGADEQFF. The CDR3 DNA reads as TGCGCCAGCAGCACCCCCGGAGGAGCGGATGAGCAGTTCTTC.

The chain couples TRBV7-2 to TRBJ1-5; 9 bases are shared with TRBD1. Trimming cost V 2 bases and J 6 bases; bases outside gene matches: 5. Per the germline V gene, CDR1 is SGHTA and CDR2 is FQGNSA. The CDR3 length is 15 residues. The CDR3 sequence: CASSLTGQGGQPQHF. CDR3 DNA: TGTGCCAGCAGCTTAACGGGACAGGGCGGTCAGCCCCAGCATTTT.

The chain is built from TRBV7-9 and TRBJ1-6; tentative D call: TRBD1 (6 bases). The CDR3 contains 15 residues. Trimming stripped 5 bases from V and 9 bases from J, with 17 bases between. Germline-derived CDR1 and CDR2 are SEHNR and FQNEAQ (reference sequence). CDR3 in amino acids: CASSPVGGAGSPLHF. In nucleotides, the CDR3 is TGTGCCAGCAGCCCCGTGGGGGGGGCAGGTTCACCCCTCCACTTT.

The chain links TRBV9 to TRBJ2-3; 9 bases agree with TRBD1. The ends lost 4 bases at V and 5 bases at J; junction bases unmatched: 5. The CDR3 contains 14 residues. CDR1 and CDR2 (germline): SGDLS, YYNGEE. The CDR3: CASSKQGAGDTQYF. The CDR3 bases are TGTGCCAGCAGCAAACAGGGGGCTGGAGATACGCAGTATTTT.

This clone came up a few times. The chain recombines TRBV14 with TRBJ2-5; tentative D call: TRBD1 (6 bases). Germline values: CDR1 SGHDN, CDR2 FVKESK. The CDR3 is made up of 13 amino acids. V lost 6 bases to trimming and J lost 5 bases, with 13 bases between them. The chain's CDR3 is CASRQGGLETQYF. The CDR3 DNA sequence: TGTGCCAGCAGACAGGGTGGTTTGGAGACCCAGTACTTC.

The gene calls are TRBV5-1 and TRBJ2-1, with TRBD2 identical over 9 bases. The V gene end was trimmed by 5 bases and the J gene end by 0 bases; junction bases not matched to a gene: 12. The CDR3 is 18 residues long. In germline, CDR1 is SGHRS, CDR2 YFSETQ. The CDR3 DNA reads as TGCGCCAGCAGTGGGACCGGGACTAGCCGAAGCTCCTACAATGAGCAGTTCTTC. Translation gives CASSGTGTSRSSYNEQFF.

The chain combines TRBV29-1 with TRBJ1-1, with 9 bases aligning to TRBD1. Trimming at V came to 6 bases and at J to 4 bases, leaving 3 bases not matched to a gene. CDR1 and CDR2 from the germline V gene are SQVTM and ANQGSEA. CDR3 length: 12 residues. The CDR3 loop is CSVDRGGTEAFF. Written as DNA, the CDR3 is TGCAGCGTGGACAGGGGCGGCACTGAAGCTTTCTTT. The full variable domain, completed using reference TRBV29-1 and TRBJ1-1, is SAVISQKPSRDICQRGTSLTIQCQVDSQVTMMFWYRQQPGQSLTLIATANQGSEATYESGFVIDKFPISRPNLTFSTLTVSNMSPEDSSIYLCSVDRGGTEAFFGQGTRLTVV.

The chain links TRBV5-1 to TRBJ1-3; the D is unclear. Trimming shortened V by 0 bases and J by 10 bases, and 11 bases separated the two germline ends. This CDR3 contains 13 residues. Germline CDR1 is SGHRS and CDR2 is YFSETQ. The CDR3 loop reads CASSLGAGETIYF. DNA of the CDR3: TGCGCCAGCAGCTTGGGGGCCGGGGAGACCATATATTTT.

The V gene is TRBV18, the J gene TRBJ1-1; TRBD1 matches 8 bases. Germline-derived CDR1 and CDR2 are KGHSH and LQKENI. After removal of 4 bases from V and 1 base from J, the junction contained 5 bases not matched to a gene. CDR3 length equals 15 residues. CDR3 in amino acids: CASSQTTGGNTEAFF. CDR3 coding DNA: TGTGCCAGCTCACAAACAACAGGGGGGAACACTGAAGCTTTCTTT.

J is TRBJ2-1 and V is TRBV10-3; TRBD2 matches 8 bases. The J segment lost 0 bases and the V segment lost 6 bases, leaving 16 bases of the junction unmatched. The CDR3 is made up of 19 amino acids. The germline CDR1 and CDR2 sequences are ENHRY and SYGVKD. For the CDR3, the DNA is TGTGCCATCAGCAAGAGCGGCCTAGCGGGTACGAGCTCCTACAATGAGCAGTTCTTC. Translating gives CAISKSGLAGTSSYNEQFF.

The CDR3 DNA reads as TGTGCCAGCAGCTTCCAGGGGGGCACTGAAGCTTTCTTT. Translating it yields CASSFQGGTEAFF. The gene calls are TRBV5-5 and TRBJ1-1; 7 bases are shared with TRBD1. V lost 2 bases to trimming and J lost 4 bases; unmatched junction nucleotides: 2. Germline CDR1 and CDR2: SGHKS and YYEKEE (reference sequence). The CDR3 length is 13 residues.

The rearrangement uses TRBV2 and TRBJ1-6, with a tentative D call TRBD1 (6 bases). CDR3 size: 17 residues. Germline V gives CDR1 SNHLY, CDR2 FYNNEI. Deletions cut 5 bases from V and 9 bases from J, with 23 bases between. The chain's CDR3 is CASSSPGQPLIGSPLHF. CDR3 coding DNA: TGTGCCAGCAGTTCCCCGGGACAACCACTAATCGGTTCACCCCTCCACTTT.